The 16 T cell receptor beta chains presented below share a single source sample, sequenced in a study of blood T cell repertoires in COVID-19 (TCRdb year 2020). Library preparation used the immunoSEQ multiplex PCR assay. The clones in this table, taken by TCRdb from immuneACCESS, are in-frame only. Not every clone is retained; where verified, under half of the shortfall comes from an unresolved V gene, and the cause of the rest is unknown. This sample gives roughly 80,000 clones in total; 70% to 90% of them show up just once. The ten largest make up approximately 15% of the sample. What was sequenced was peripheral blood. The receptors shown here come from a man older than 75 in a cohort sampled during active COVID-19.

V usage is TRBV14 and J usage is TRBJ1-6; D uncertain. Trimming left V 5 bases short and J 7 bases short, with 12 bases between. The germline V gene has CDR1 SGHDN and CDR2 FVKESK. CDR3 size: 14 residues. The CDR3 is CASSAGMNNSPLHF. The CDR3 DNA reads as TGTGCCAGCAGCGCCGGGATGAACAATTCACCCCTCCACTTT.

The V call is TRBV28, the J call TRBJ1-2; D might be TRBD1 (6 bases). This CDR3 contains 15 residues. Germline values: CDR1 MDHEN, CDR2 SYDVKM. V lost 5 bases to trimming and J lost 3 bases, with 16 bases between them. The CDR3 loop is CASSPNGSGDYGYTF. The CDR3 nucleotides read TGTGCCAGCAGTCCGAATGGTTCAGGGGACTATGGCTACACCTTC.

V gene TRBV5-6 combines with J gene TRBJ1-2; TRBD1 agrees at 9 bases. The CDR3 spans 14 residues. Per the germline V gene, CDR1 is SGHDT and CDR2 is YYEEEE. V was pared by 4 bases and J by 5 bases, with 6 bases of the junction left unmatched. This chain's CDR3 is CASSPQGARYGYTF. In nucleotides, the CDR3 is TGTGCCAGCAGCCCACAGGGGGCGCGGTATGGCTACACCTTC. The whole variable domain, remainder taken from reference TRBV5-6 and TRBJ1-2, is DAGVTQSPTHLIKTRGQQVTLRCSPKSGHDTVSWYQQALGQGPQFIFQYYEEEERQRGNFPDRFSGHQFPNYSSELNVNALLLGDSALYLCASSPQGARYGYTFGSGTRLTVV.

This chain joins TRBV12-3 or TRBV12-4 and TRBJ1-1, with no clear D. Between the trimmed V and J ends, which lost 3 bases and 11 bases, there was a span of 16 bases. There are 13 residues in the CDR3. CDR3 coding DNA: TGTGCCAGCAGTTTTGGTGGTCCTAGTGGGGCTTTCTTT. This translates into CASSFGGPSGAFF.

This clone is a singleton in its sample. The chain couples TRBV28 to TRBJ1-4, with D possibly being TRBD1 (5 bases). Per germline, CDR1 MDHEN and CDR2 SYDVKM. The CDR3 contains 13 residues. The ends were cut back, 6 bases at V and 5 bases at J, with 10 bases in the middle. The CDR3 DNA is TGTGCCAGCAGCTGGGGGGGAAATGAAAAACTGTTTTTT. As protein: CASSWGGNEKLFF.

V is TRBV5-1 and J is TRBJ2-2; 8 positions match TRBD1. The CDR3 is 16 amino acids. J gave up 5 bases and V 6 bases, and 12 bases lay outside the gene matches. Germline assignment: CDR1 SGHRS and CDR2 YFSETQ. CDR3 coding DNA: TGCGCCAGCAATAGGGGACAGGAAGATGAGACCGGGGAGCTGTTTTTT. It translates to CASNRGQEDETGELFF.

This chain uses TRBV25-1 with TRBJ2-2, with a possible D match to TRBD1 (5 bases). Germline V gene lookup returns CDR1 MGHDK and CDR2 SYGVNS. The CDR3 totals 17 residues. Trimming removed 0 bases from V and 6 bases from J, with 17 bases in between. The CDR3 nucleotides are TGTGCCAGCAGTGAATATACCCCGGGCAGGGCGGCCGGGGAGCTGTTTTTT. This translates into CASSEYTPGRAAGELFF.

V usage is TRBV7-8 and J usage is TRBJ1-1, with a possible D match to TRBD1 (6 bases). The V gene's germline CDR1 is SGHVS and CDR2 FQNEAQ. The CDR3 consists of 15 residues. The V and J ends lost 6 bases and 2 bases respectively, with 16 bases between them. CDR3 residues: CASSFPFRGNTEAFF. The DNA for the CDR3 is TGTGCCAGCAGTTTTCCGTTCAGGGGCAACACTGAAGCTTTCTTT.

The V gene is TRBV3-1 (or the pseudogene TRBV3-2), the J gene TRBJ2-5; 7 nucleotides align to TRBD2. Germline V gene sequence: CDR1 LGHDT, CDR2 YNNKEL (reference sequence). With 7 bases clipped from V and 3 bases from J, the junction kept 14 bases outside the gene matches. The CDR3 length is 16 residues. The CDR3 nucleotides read TGTGCCAGCACCCCCGGGGAGCGGGGAGGGGAAGAGACCCAGTACTTC. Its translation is CASTPGERGGEETQYF.

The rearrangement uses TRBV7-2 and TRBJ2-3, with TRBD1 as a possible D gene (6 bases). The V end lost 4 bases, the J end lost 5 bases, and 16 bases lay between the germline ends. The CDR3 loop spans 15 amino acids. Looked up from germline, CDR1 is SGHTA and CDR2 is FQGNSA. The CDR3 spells CASSYDPGGGDTQYF. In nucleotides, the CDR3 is TGTGCCAGCAGCTACGATCCTGGGGGCGGAGATACGCAGTATTTT.

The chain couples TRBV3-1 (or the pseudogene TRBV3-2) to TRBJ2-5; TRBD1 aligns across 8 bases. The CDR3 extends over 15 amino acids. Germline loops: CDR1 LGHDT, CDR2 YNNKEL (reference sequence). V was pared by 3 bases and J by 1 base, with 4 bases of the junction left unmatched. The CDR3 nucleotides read TGTGCCAGCAGCCACTTAGACAGGGGCCAAGAGACCCAGTACTTC. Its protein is CASSHLDRGQETQYF.

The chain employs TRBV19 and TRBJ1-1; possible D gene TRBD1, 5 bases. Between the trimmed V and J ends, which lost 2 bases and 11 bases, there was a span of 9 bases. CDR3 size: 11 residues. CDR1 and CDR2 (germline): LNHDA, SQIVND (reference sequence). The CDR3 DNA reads TGTGCCAGTAGTATAAGCGGGGACGCTTTCTTT. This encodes CASSISGDAFF.

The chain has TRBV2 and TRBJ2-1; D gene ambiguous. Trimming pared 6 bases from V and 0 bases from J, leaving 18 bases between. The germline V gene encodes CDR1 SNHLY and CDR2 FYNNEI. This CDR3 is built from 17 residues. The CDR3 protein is CASRLGSPISSYNEQFF. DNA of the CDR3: TGTGCCAGCAGGTTGGGTAGCCCGATAAGCTCCTACAATGAGCAGTTCTTC.

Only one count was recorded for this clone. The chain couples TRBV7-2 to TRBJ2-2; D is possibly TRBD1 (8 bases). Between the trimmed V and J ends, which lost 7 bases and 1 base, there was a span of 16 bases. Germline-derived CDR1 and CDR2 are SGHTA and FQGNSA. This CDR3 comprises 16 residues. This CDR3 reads CASIGGGQVNTGELFF. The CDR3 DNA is TGTGCCAGCATAGGGGGGGGACAGGTGAACACCGGGGAGCTGTTTTTT. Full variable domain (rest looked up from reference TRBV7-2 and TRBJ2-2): GAGVSQSPSNKVTEKGKDVELRCDPISGHTALYWYRQSLGQGLEFLIYFQGNSAPDKSGLPSDRFSAERTGGSVSTLTIQRTQQEDSAVYLCASIGGGQVNTGELFFGEGSRLTVL.

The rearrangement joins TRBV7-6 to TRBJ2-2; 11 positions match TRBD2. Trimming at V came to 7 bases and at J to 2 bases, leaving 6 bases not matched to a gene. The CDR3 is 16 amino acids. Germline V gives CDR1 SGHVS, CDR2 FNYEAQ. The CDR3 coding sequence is TGTGCCAGCAAGCGTAGCGGGGGGGCCAACACCGGGGAGCTGTTTTTT. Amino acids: CASKRSGGANTGELFF.

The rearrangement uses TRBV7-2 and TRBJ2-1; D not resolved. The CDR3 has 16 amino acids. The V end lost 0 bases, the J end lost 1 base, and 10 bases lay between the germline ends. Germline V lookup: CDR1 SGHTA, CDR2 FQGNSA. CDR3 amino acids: CASSLAGSPSYNEQFF. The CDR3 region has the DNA TGTGCCAGCAGCTTAGCGGGCTCCCCTTCCTACAATGAGCAGTTCTTC.